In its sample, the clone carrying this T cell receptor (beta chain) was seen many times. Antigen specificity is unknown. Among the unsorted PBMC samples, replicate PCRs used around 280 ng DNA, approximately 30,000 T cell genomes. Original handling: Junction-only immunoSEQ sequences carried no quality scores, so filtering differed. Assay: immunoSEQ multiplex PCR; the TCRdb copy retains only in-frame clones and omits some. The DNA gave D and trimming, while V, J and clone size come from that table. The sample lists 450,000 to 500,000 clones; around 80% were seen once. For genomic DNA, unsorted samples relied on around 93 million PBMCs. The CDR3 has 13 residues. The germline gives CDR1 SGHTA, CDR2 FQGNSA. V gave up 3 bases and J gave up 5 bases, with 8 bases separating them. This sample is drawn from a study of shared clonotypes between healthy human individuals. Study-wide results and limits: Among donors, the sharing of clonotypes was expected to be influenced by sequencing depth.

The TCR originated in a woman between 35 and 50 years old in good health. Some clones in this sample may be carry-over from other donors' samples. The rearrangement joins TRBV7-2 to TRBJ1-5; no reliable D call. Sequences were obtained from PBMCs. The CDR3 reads CASSFLNDQPQHF. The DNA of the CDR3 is TGTGCCAGCAGCTTTCTTAACGATCAGCCCCAGCATTTT.